This TCR beta chain is drawn from a study of cytomegalovirus exposure and HLA in healthy donors. PCR employed 60 Vbeta and 13 Jbeta primers. Some clones are missing from TCRdb's copy, which holds only in-frame ones; the method was immunoSEQ multiplex PCR. Of 170,000 or so clones in the sample, under 80% were seen once. Input material: PBMCs. This sequence originates from a woman between 50 and 59 years old in good health and CMV-seropositive.

For the CDR3, the DNA is TGTGCCTGGAGTCCCTACTTCGCAGGGCCCGGAAACACCATATATTTT. It translates to CAWSPYFAGPGNTIYF. This sequence joins TRBV30 and TRBJ1-3; D might be TRBD1 (5 bases). CDR3 length: 16 amino acids. V lost 2 bases, J lost 4 bases, and 18 bases lay in between. Germline lookup yields CDR1 GTSNPN and CDR2 SVGIG (reference sequence).